The 14 T cell receptor beta chains reported below all come from one sample, sequenced in a study of stem cell transplantation in POMP-related autoinflammatory disease. Method: immunoSEQ multiplex PCR; TCRdb's copy keeps in-frame clones and lacks some. The repertoire includes some 69,000 clones, approximately 91% of them detected once, and 0.5% to 0.75% sits in the top ten. The specimen comprised CD4+ T cells from PBMCs, sampled after stem cell transplantation. Source of these receptors: a human patient with POMP-related autoinflammation and immune dysregulation (PRAID). Some T cells may arise from the graft donor.

This clone has a single count. V gene TRBV11-2 combines with J gene TRBJ2-7; 13 bases are shared with TRBD2. Germline-derived CDR1 and CDR2 are SGHAT and FQNNGV. The CDR3 has 18 amino acids. Trimming cost V 5 bases and J 0 bases; bases outside gene matches: 10. CDR3 protein: CASSPLGLAGIPSYEQYF. DNA for the CDR3: TGTGCCAGCAGCCCTTTGGGACTAGCGGGAATCCCCTCCTACGAGCAGTACTTC. The full variable domain, completed using reference TRBV11-2 and TRBJ2-7, is EAGVAQSPRYKIIEKRQSVAFWCNPISGHATLYWYQQILGQGPKLLIQFQNNGVVDDSQLPKDRFSAERLKGVDSTLKIQPAKLEDSAVYLCASSPLGLAGIPSYEQYFGPGTRLTVT.

This clone was counted a single time. The V and J genes are TRBV19 and TRBJ2-3; no firm D call. The V end was cut by 4 bases, the J end by 4 bases, with 9 bases between. The CDR3 runs to 13 residues. The germline V gene has CDR1 LNHDA and CDR2 SQIVND (reference sequence). CDR3 DNA: TGTGCCAGTAGTACCTACCCTTCAGATACGCAGTATTTT. It is translated as CASSTYPSDTQYF.

This clone was seen a single time. V gene TRBV24-1 combines with J gene TRBJ1-6; the D is unclear. Germline V CDR1 and CDR2: KGHDR, SFDVKD. CDR3 length: 18 residues. V was cut by 5 bases and J by 0 bases, with 16 bases left in between. The CDR3 region has the DNA TGTGCCACCAGTGGCCGTCAGTCATTCAGCTCCTATAATTCACCCCTCCACTTT. This encodes CATSGRQSFSSYNSPLHF.

The chain couples TRBV7-2 to TRBJ2-5; possible D gene TRBD2, 6 bases. This CDR3 contains 14 residues. CDR1 is SGHTA, CDR2 FQGNSA, per germline. The V end was cut by 5 bases, the J end by 2 bases, with 12 bases between. This chain's CDR3 is CASSRPSVQETQYF. DNA of the CDR3: TGTGCCAGCAGCCGGCCTAGCGTACAAGAGACCCAGTACTTC.

The rearrangement uses TRBV5-1 and TRBJ2-1, with D possibly being TRBD2 (6 bases). Germline CDR1 SGHRS, CDR2 YFSETQ. V lost 0 bases and J 0 bases, leaving 10 bases between the germline ends. The CDR3 consists of 16 residues. This CDR3 is CASSLVGSGSYNEQFF. The CDR3 DNA is TGCGCCAGCAGCTTGGTAGGTAGCGGCTCCTACAATGAGCAGTTCTTC.

The rearrangement links TRBV6-5 to TRBJ2-5; D is unclear. Trimming took off 5 bases at V and 4 bases at J, with 5 bases between the two ends. This CDR3 has 11 amino acids. Germline loops: CDR1 MNHEY, CDR2 SVGAGI. The CDR3 nucleotides read TGTGCCAGCAGTAGTGGAGAGACCCAGTACTTC. Its protein product is CASSSGETQYF.

The sample holds one count of this clone. The genes are TRBV19 and TRBJ2-1; 10 bases are a match to TRBD2. The CDR3 covers 14 residues. The V and J ends lost 8 bases and 10 bases, in that order; junction bases with no gene match: 11. CDR1 LNHDA and CDR2 SQIVND come from the germline V gene (reference sequence). The CDR3 here is CASSSGGWVGEQFF. The CDR3 DNA is TGTGCCAGTTCTAGCGGGGGCTGGGTAGGGGAGCAGTTCTTC.

The genes are TRBV2 and TRBJ1-4, with 7 bases lining up with TRBD1. V lost 5 bases and J lost 5; bases outside the gene matches: 5. This CDR3 has 14 residues. CDR1 and CDR2 from the germline V gene are SNHLY and FYNNEI. CDR3: CASSPWDRNEKLFF. The CDR3 bases are TGTGCCAGCAGTCCTTGGGACAGAAATGAAAAACTGTTTTTT.

The chain links TRBV4-2 to TRBJ2-3, with a possible D match to TRBD2 (7 bases). In germline, CDR1 is LGHNA, CDR2 YNFKEQ. The CDR3 sequence is 14 residues long. V was cut by 7 bases and J by 4 bases, with 15 bases left in between. The CDR3 is CASKAGAPSDTQYF. CDR3 coding DNA: TGTGCCAGCAAGGCGGGGGCCCCCTCAGATACGCAGTATTTT.

The chain links TRBV18 to TRBJ2-5, with D possibly being TRBD1 (6 bases). Looked up from germline, CDR1 is KGHSH and CDR2 is LQKENI. This CDR3 is 15 amino acids long. V was shortened by 3 bases and J by 5 bases, with 16 bases between the two germline ends. The CDR3 is CASSPTTGPEETQYF. The CDR3 DNA follows: TGTGCCAGCTCACCTACTACAGGGCCGGAGGAGACCCAGTACTTC. The full variable domain, rest sourced from reference TRBV18 and TRBJ2-5, is NAGVMQNPRHLVRRRGQEARLRCSPMKGHSHVYWYRQLPEEGLKFMVYLQKENIIDESGMPKERFSAEFPKEGPSILRIQQVVRGDSAAYFCASSPTTGPEETQYFGPGTRLLVL.

The chain employs TRBV5-1 and TRBJ2-3, with TRBD2 matching over 12 bases. Germline lookup yields CDR1 SGHRS and CDR2 YFSETQ. With 2 bases clipped from V and 4 bases from J, the junction kept 2 bases outside the gene matches. The length of the CDR3 is 15 residues. Here the CDR3 DNA reads TGCGCCAGCAGCTTCCTAGCGGGAGGGGCAGATACGCAGTATTTT. Translated, it gives CASSFLAGGADTQYF.

J is TRBJ2-5 and V is TRBV2, with TRBD1 matching over 8 bases. The CDR3 length is 13 residues. Germline V gene sequence: CDR1 SNHLY, CDR2 FYNNEI. Trimming removed 6 bases from V and 3 bases from J; junction bases left unmatched: 3. The CDR3 sequence is CASRRTGKETQYF. CDR3 bases: TGTGCCAGCAGGCGGACAGGGAAAGAGACCCAGTACTTC.

This clone was counted a single time. Additional DNA sequences in this sample encode the identical CDR3. This rearrangement joins TRBV30 to TRBJ1-5; unclear D gene. CDR1 is GTSNPN and CDR2 is SVGIG in the germline V gene (reference sequence). Trimming took 0 bases from V and 7 from J, leaving 10 bases between them. The CDR3 is 13 amino acids. The CDR3 coding sequence is TGTGCCTGGAGTGTACGGGGTGGGCAGCCCCAGCATTTT. Translation gives CAWSVRGGQPQHF.

The chain uses TRBV24-1 and TRBJ2-2; the D gene is possibly TRBD2 (5 bases). The length of the CDR3 is 18 residues. Germline assignment: CDR1 KGHDR and CDR2 SFDVKD. Trimming left V 2 bases short and J 0 bases short, with 15 bases between. CDR3 amino acids: CATSDWDGGYPNTGELFF. The CDR3 nucleotides are TGTGCCACCAGTGATTGGGATGGCGGGTACCCGAACACCGGGGAGCTGTTTTTT.